This record covers a single TCR beta chain. What it binds is unknown. The data were obtained in a study of T cell responses to AZD1222 COVID-19 vaccine. Second-dose groups at about 4 or about 12 weeks were pooled. Overall study results and limits: A rise in Spike-specific TCR breadth and depth followed two AZD1222 doses. Along spike, vaccine-associated CD4 TCRs were found throughout, with dominance at 160-218 and 743-854. Most donors were white British and more were female, and clonal diversity was possibly underestimated.

TCRdb keeps only in-frame clones here, not all; method: immunoSEQ multiplex PCR. The sample has 130,000 or so clones, roughly nine tenths seen once. Per the germline V gene, CDR1 is SGHKS and CDR2 is YYEKEE (reference sequence). Trimming pared 4 bases from V and 8 bases from J, leaving 16 bases between. The CDR3 contains 15 residues. This TCR came from an adult who received the AZD1222 COVID-19 vaccine. Sequencing was performed on peripheral blood, taken 28 days after the second AZD1222 dose. The gene calls are TRBV5-5 and TRBJ1-6, with D possibly TRBD1 on 6 matching bases. This CDR3 is CASSPEAGAYSPLHF. DNA of the CDR3: TGTGCCAGCAGCCCGGAAGCAGGGGCGTATTCACCCCTCCACTTT.